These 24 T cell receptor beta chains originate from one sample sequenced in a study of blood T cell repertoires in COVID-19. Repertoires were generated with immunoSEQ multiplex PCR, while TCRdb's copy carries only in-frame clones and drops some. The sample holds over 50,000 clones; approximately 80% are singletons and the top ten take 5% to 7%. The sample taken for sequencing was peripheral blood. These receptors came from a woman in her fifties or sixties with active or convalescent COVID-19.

The CDR3 loop reads CASSPTDSPGTEAFF. The CDR3 region has the DNA TGTGCCAGCTCCCCAACGGACTCTCCAGGCACTGAAGCTTTCTTT. The chain couples TRBV18 to TRBJ1-1; D not resolved. CDR3 size: 15 residues. The germline V gene encodes CDR1 KGHSH and CDR2 LQKENI. V lost 6 bases and J 4 bases, leaving 18 bases between the germline ends.

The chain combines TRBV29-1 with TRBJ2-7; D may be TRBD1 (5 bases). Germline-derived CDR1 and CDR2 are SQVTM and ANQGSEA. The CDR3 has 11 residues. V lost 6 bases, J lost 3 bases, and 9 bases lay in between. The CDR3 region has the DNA TGCAGCGTCCGACAGAGCTACGAGCAGTACTTC. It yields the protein CSVRQSYEQYF.

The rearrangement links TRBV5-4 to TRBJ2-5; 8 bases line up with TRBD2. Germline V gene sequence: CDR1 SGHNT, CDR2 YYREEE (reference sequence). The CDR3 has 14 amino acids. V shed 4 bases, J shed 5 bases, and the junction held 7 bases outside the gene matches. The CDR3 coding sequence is TGTGCCAGCAGCAGCCCAAGCGGGAGTGAGACCCAGTACTTC. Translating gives CASSSPSGSETQYF.

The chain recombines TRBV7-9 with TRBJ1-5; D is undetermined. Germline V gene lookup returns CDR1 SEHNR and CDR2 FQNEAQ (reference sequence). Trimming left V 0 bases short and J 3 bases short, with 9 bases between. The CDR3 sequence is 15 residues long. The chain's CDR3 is CASSLAGFNNQPQHF. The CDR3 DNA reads TGTGCCAGCAGCTTAGCCGGGTTTAACAATCAGCCCCAGCATTTT.

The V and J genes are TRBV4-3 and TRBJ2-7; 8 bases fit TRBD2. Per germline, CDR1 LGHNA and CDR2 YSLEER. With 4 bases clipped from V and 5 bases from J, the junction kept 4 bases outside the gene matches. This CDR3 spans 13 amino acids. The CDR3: CASSLREGDEQYF. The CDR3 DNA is TGCGCCAGCAGCCTTCGGGAGGGGGACGAGCAGTACTTC.

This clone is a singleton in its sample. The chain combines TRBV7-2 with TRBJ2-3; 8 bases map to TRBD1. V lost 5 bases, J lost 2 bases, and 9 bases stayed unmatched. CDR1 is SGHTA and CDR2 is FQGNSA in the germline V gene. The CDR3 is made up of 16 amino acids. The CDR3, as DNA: TGTGCCAGCAGCGAAGACGAGACAGGGGTCACAGATACGCAGTATTTT. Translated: CASSEDETGVTDTQYF.

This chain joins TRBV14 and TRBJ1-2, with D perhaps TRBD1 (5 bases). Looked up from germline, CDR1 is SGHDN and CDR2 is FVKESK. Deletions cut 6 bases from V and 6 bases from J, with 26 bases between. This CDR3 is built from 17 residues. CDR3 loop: CASSRRGGRTPTDGYTF. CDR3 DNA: TGTGCCAGCAGTCGGCGGGGGGGACGGACCCCCACGGATGGCTACACCTTC.

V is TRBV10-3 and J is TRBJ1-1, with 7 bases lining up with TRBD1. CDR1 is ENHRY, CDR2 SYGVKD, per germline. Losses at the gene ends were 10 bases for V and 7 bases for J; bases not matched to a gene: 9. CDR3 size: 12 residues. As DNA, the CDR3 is TGTGCCACCCAAGAGGGGGCTGATGAAGCTTTCTTT. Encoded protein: CATQEGADEAFF.

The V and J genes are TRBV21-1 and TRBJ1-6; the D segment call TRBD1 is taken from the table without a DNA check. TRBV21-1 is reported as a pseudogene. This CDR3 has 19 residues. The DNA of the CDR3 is TGTGCCAGCAGCAAAGATTCGACAGGGTTAAGGGGAGATAATTCACCCCTCCACTTT. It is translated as CASSKDSTGLRGDNSPLHF.

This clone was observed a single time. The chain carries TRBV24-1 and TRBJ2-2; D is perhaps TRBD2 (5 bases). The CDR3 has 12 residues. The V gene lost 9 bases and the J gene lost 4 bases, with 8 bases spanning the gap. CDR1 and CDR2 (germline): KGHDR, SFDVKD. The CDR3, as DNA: TGTGCCACCTCGGGGATCACCGGGGAGCTGTTTTTT. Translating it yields CATSGITGELFF.

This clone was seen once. The CDR3 nucleotides are TGTGCCTGGAGTGACAGCCGCTCCTATAATTCACCCCTCCACTTT. Its protein product is CAWSDSRSYNSPLHF. The V gene is TRBV30, the J gene TRBJ1-6; D is undetermined. The CDR3 is 15 residues long. V lost 1 base to trimming and J lost 0 bases, with 7 bases between them. Germline CDR1 reads GTSNPN; CDR2 reads SVGIG (reference sequence).

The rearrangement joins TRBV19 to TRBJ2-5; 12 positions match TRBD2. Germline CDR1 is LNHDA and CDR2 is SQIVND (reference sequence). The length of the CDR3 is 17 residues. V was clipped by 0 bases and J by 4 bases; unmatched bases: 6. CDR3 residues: CASSIDLAGGGRETQYF. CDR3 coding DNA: TGTGCCAGTAGTATAGATCTAGCGGGAGGGGGAAGAGAGACCCAGTACTTC.

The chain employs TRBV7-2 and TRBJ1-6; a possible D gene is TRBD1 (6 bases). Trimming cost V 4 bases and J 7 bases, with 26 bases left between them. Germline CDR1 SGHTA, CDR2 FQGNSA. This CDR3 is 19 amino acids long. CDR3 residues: CASSYGPVTGKNLNSPLHF. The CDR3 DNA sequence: TGTGCCAGCAGCTACGGCCCCGTCACAGGGAAGAACCTAAATTCACCCCTCCACTTT.

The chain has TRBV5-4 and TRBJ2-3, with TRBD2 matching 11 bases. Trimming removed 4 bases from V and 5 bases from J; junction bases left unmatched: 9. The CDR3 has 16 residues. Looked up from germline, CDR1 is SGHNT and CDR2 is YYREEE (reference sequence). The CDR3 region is CASSPNSGRAEDTQYF. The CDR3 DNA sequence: TGTGCCAGCAGCCCTAATAGCGGGAGGGCCGAAGATACGCAGTATTTT.

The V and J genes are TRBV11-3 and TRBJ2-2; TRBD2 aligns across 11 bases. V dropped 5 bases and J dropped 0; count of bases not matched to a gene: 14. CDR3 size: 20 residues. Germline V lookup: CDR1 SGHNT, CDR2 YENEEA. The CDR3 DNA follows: TGTGCCAGCAGCCCAGGCCCCCAGACTAGCGGGACGTCGAACACCGGGGAGCTGTTTTTT. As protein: CASSPGPQTSGTSNTGELFF.

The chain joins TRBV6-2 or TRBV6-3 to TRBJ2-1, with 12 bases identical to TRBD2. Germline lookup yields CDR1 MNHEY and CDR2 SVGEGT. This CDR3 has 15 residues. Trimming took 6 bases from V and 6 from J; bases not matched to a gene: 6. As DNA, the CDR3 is TGTGCCAGCAGCCTGACGACTAGCGGGGGCAATGAGCAGTTCTTC. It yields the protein CASSLTTSGGNEQFF.

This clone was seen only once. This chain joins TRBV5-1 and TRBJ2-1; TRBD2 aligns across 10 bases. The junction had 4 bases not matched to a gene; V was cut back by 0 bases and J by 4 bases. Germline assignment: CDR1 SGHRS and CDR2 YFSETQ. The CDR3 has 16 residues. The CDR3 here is CASSLGGTSAYNEQFF. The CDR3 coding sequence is TGCGCCAGCAGCTTGGGAGGGACTAGCGCGTACAATGAGCAGTTCTTC.

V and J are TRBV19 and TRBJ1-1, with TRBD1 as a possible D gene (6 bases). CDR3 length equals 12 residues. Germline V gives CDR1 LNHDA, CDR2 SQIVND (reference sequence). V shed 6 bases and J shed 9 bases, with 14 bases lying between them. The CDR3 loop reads CASRDSFFKAFF. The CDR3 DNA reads TGTGCCAGTAGGGACAGTTTTTTTAAAGCTTTCTTT.

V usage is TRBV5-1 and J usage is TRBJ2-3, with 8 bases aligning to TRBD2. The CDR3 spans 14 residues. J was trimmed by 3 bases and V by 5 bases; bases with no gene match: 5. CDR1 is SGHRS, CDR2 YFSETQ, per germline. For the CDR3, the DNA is TGCGCCAGCAGTGGGGGACTAGAAACAGATACGCAGTATTTT. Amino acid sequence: CASSGGLETDTQYF.

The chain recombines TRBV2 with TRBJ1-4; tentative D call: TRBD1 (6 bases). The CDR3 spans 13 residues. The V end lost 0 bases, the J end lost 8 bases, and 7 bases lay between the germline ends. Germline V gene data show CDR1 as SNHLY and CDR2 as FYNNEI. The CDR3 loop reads CASSEAQGEKLFF. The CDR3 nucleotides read TGTGCCAGCAGTGAAGCGCAGGGGGAAAAACTGTTTTTT.

The CDR3: CASSPGLGAKNIQYF. CDR3 bases: TGCGCCAGCAGCCCGGGACTGGGGGCCAAAAACATTCAGTACTTC. The chain recombines TRBV5-1 with TRBJ2-4, with D perhaps TRBD2 (6 bases). Germline-derived CDR1 and CDR2 are SGHRS and YFSETQ. This CDR3 contains 15 residues. V was pared by 4 bases and J by 1 base, with 12 bases between.

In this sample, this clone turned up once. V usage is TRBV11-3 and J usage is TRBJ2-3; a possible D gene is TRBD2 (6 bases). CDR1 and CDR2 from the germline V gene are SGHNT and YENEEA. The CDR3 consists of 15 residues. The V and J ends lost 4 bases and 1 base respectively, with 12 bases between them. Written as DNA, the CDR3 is TGTGCCAGCAGCTCGGGACTTCCTGGCACAGATACGCAGTATTTT. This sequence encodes CASSSGLPGTDTQYF.

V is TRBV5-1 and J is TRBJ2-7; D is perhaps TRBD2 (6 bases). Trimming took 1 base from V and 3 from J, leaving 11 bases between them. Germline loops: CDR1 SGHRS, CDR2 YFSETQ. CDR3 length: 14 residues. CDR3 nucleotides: TGCGCCAGCAGCTTGTCGTCGGGAGACTACGAGCAGTACTTC. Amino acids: CASSLSSGDYEQYF.

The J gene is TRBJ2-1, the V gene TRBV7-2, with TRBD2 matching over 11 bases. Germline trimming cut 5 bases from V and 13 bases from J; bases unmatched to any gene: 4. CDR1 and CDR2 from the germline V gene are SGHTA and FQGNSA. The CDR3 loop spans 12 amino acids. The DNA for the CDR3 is TGTGCCAGCAGCAGCACTAGCGGGAGTCAGTTCTTC. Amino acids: CASSSTSGSQFF.